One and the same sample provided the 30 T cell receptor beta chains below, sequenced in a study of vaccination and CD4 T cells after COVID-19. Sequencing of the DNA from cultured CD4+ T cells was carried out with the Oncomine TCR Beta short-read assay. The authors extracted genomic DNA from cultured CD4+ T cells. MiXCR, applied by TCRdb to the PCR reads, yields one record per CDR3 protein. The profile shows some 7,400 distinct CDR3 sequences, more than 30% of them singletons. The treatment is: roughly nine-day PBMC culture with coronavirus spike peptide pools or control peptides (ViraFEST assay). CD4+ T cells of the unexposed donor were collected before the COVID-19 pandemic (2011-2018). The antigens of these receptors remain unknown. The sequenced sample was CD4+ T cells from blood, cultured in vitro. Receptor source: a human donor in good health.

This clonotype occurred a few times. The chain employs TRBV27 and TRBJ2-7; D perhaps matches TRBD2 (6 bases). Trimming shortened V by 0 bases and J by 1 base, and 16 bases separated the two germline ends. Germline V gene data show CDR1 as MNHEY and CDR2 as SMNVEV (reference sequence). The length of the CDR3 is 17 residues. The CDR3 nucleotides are TGTGCCAGCAGTTTATCAGTACGCGGGACTCGGTCCTACGAGCAGTACTTC. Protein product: CASSLSVRGTRSYEQYF.

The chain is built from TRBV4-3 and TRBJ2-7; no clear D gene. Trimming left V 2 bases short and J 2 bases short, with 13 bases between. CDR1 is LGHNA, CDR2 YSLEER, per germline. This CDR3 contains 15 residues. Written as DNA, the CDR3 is TGCGCCAGCAGCCAATCAGGTGGACCTACCTACGAGCAGTACTTC. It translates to CASSQSGGPTYEQYF.

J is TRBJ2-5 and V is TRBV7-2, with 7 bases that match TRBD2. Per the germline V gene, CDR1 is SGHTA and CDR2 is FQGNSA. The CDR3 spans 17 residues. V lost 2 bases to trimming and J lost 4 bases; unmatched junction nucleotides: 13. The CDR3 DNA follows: TGTGCCAGCAGCTTAACCATGGGACGGACTAGTGCAGAGACCCAGTACTTC. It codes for CASSLTMGRTSAETQYF.

CDR3 region: CASRTVGGTYEQYF. The CDR3 nucleotides are TGTGCCAGTAGGACCGTAGGAGGAACCTACGAGCAGTACTTC. This chain joins TRBV19 and TRBJ2-7; tentatively, D is TRBD2 (5 bases). V lost 6 bases to trimming and J lost 2 bases, with 14 bases between them. Germline lookup yields CDR1 LNHDA and CDR2 SQIVND (reference sequence). This CDR3 spans 14 amino acids.

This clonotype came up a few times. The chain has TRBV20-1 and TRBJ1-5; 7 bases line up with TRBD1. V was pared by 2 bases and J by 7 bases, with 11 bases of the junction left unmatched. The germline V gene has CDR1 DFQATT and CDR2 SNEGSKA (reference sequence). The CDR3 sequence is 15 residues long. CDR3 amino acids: CSARLQQGQGQPQHF. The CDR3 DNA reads TGCAGTGCTAGACTTCAACAGGGGCAGGGGCAGCCCCAGCATTTT.

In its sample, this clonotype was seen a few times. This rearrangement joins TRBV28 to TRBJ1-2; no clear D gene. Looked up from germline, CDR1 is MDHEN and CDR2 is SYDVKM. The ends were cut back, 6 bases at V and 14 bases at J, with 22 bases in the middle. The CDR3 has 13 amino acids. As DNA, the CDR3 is TGTGCCAGCAGCCCGGAATGGTCGTCCATGAGAACCTTC. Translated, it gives CASSPEWSSMRTF.

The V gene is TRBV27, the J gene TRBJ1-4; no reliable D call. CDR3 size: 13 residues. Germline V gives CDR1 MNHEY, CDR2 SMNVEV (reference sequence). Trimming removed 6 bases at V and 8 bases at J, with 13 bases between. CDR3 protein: CASSRVVGEKLFF. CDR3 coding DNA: TGTGCCAGCAGCCGCGTGGTGGGAGAAAAACTGTTTTTT.

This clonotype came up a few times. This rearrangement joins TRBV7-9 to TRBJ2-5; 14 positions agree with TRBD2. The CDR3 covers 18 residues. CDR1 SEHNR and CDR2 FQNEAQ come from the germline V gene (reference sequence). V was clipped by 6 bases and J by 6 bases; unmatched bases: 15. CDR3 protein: CASSLVAGTSGSIKTQYF. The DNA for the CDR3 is TGTGCCAGCAGTCTAGTGGCCGGGACTAGCGGGAGTATTAAGACCCAGTACTTC.

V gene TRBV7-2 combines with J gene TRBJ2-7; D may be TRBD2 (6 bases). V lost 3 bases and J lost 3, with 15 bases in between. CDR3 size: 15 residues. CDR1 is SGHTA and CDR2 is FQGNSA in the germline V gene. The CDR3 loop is CASSFAALALYEQYF. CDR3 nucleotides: TGTGCCAGCAGCTTTGCCGCGCTAGCGCTCTACGAGCAGTACTTC.

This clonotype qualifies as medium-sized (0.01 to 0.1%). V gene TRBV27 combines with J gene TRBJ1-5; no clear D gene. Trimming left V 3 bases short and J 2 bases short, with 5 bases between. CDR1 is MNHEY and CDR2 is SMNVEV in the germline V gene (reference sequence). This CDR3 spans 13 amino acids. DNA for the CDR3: TGTGCCAGCAGTTTGCGTGGCAATCAGCCCCAGCATTTT. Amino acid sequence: CASSLRGNQPQHF.

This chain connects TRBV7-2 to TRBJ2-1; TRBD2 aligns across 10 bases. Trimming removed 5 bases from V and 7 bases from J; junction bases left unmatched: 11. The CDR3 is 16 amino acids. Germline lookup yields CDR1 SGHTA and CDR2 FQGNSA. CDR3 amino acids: CASSPRPSGSGNEQFF. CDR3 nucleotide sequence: TGTGCCAGCAGCCCACGGCCTAGCGGGAGCGGGAATGAGCAGTTCTTC.

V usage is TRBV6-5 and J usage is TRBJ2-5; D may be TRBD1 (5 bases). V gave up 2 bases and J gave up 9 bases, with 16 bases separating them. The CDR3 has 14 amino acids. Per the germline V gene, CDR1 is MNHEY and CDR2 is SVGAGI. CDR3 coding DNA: TGTGCCAGCAGTTACGGGGCCAGCCCTATGGCCCAGTACTTC. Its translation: CASSYGASPMAQYF.

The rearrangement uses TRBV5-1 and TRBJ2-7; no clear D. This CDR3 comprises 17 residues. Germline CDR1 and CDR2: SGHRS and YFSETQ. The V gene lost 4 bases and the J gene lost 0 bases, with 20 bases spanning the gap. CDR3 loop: CASSQPRHSISSYEQYF. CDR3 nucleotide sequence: TGCGCCAGCAGCCAACCAAGACACAGCATAAGCTCCTACGAGCAGTACTTC.

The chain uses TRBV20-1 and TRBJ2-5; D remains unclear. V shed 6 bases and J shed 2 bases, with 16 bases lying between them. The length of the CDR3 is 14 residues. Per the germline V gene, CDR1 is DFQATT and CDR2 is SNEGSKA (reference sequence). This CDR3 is CSAITRPEQETQYF. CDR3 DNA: TGCAGTGCAATCACCCGACCTGAGCAAGAGACCCAGTACTTC.

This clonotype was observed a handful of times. CDR3 loop: CASSPAPPSYEQYF. The CDR3 nucleotides read TGTGCCAGCAGTCCTGCCCCTCCAAGTTACGAGCAGTACTTC. The chain employs TRBV28 and TRBJ2-7; no reliable D call. This CDR3 has 14 residues. CDR1 and CDR2 from the germline V gene are MDHEN and SYDVKM. V was trimmed by 5 bases and J by 4 bases, leaving 15 bases between them.

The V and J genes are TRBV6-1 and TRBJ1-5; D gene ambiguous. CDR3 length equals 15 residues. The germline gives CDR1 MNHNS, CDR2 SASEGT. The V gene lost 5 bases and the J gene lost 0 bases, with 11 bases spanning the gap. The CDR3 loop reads CASSPVGSSNQPQHF. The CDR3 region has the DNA TGTGCCAGCAGTCCCGTGGGGAGTAGCAATCAGCCCCAGCATTTT.

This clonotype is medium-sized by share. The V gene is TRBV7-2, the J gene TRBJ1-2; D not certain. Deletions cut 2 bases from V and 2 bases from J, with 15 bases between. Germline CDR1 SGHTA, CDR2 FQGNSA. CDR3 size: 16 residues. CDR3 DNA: TGTGCCAGCAGCTTATCTCGACAAACTTCCAACTATGGCTACACCTTC. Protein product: CASSLSRQTSNYGYTF.

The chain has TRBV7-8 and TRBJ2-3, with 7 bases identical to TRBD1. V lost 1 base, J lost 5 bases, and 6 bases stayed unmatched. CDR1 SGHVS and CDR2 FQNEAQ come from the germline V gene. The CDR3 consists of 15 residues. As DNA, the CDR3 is TGTGCCAGCAGCTTAGAGGGGGCCTGGGGAGATACGCAGTATTTT. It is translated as CASSLEGAWGDTQYF. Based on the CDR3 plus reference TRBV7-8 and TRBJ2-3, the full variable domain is GAGVSQSPRYKVAKRGQDVALRCDPISGHVSLFWYQQALGQGPEFLTYFQNEAQLDKSGLPSDRFFAERPEGSVSTLKIQRTQQEDSAVYLCASSLEGAWGDTQYFGPGTRLTVL.

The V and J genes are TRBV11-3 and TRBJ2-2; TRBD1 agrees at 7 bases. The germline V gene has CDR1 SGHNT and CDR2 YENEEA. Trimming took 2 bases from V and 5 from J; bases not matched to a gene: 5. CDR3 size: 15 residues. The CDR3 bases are TGTGCCAGCAGCTTAACAGGGGTTGGGACCGGGGAGCTGTTTTTT. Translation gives CASSLTGVGTGELFF.

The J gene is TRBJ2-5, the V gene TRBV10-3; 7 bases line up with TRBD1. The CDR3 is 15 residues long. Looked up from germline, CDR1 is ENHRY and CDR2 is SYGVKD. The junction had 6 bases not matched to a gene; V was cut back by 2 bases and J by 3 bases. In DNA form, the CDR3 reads TGTGCCATCAGTGAGCCGGGACAGATGAAAGAGACCCAGTACTTC. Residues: CAISEPGQMKETQYF.

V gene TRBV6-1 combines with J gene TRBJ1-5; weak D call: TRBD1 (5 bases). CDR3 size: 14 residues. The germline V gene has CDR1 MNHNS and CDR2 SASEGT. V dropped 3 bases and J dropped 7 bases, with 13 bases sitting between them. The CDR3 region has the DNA TGTGCCAGCAGTGATGGGCAGGGTAGGCAGCCCCAGCATTTT. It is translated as CASSDGQGRQPQHF.

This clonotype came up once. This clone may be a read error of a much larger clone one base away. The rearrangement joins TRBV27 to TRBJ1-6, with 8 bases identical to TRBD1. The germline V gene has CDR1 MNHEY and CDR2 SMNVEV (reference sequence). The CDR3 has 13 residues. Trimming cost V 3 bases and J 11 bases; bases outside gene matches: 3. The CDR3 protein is CASSFGQGPPLHF. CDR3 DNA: TGTGCCAGCAGTTTCGGACAGGGTCCACCCCTCCACTTT.

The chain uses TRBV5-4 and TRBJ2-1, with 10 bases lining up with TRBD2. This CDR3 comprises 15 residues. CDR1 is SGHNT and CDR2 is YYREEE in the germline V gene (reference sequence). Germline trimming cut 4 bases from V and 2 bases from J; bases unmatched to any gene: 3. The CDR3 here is CASSVGTSAYNEQFF. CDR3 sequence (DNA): TGTGCCAGCAGCGTCGGGACTAGCGCCTACAATGAGCAGTTCTTC.

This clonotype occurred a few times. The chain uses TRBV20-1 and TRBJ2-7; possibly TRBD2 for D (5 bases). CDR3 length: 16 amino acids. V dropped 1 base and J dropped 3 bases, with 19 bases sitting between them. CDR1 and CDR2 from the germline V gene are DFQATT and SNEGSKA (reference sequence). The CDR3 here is CSARAASSYSDYEQYF. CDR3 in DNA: TGCAGTGCTAGAGCAGCTAGCTCCTATTCGGACTACGAGCAGTACTTC.

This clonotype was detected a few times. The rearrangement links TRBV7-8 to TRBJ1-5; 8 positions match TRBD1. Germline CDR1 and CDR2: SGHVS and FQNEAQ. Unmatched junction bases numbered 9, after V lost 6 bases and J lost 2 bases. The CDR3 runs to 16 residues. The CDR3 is CASREDRGEGNQPQHF. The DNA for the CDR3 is TGTGCCAGCAGAGAAGACAGGGGCGAGGGCAATCAGCCCCAGCATTTT. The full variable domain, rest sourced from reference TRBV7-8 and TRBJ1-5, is GAGVSQSPRYKVAKRGQDVALRCDPISGHVSLFWYQQALGQGPEFLTYFQNEAQLDKSGLPSDRFFAERPEGSVSTLKIQRTQQEDSAVYLCASREDRGEGNQPQHFGDGTRLSIL.

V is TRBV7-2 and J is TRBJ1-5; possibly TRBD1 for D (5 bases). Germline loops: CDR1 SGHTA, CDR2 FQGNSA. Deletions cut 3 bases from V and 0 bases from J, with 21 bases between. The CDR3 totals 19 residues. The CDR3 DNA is TGTGCCAGCAGCTTGAGAGTGACTGACAGTGGAAATAGCAATCAGCCCCAGCATTTT. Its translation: CASSLRVTDSGNSNQPQHF.

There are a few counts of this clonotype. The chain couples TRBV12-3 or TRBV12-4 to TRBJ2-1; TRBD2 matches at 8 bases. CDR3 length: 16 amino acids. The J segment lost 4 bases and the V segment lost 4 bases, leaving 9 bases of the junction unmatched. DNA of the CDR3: TGTGCCAGCAGTTCCCCTAGCGGGCAGCGGTACAATGAGCAGTTCTTC. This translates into CASSSPSGQRYNEQFF.

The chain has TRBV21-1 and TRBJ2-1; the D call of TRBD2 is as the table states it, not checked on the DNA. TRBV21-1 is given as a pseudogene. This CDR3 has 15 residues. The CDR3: CASSRTSGRGNEQFF. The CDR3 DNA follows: TGTGCCAGCAGCAGGACTAGCGGGAGAGGGAATGAGCAGTTCTTC.

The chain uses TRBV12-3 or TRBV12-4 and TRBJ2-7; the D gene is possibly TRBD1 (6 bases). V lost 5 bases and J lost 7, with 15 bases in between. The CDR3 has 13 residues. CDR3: CASSDTGLWEQYF. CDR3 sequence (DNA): TGTGCCAGCAGTGACACAGGGCTTTGGGAGCAGTACTTC.

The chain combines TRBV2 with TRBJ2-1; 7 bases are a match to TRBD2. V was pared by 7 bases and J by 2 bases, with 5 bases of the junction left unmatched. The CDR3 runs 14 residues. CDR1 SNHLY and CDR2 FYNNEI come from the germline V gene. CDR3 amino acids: CASKRDVPYNEQFF. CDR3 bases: TGTGCCAGCAAGCGGGACGTCCCCTACAATGAGCAGTTCTTC.